This T cell receptor beta chain is drawn from a study of regulatory T cells in long-lasting Graves disease. Time point defined: newly diagnosed GD, antithyroid drugs for less than 3 months. PBMCs were the source of the RNA used for TCR sequencing. With iRepertoire HTBI primers and Arm-PCR of CDR3 regions, TCR beta libraries were built. TCRdb re-called the multiplex PCR reads through MiXCR, storing one row per CDR3 protein. The sample lists roughly 520,000 distinct CDR3 sequences; around 12% were seen once. The V end was cut by 2 bases, the J end by 9 bases, with 8 bases between. Germline V gene sequence: CDR1 LNHNV, CDR2 YYDKDF (reference sequence). The CDR3 spans 12 residues. These data also formed part of another study, on T cells in Graves' hyperthyroidism and ophthalmopathy.

This clonotype originated in a woman in her twenties or thirties with Graves disease. The chain joins TRBV15 to TRBJ1-5, with D hard to call. The source material was peripheral blood mononuclear cells (PBMCs), sampled at new diagnosis, from a patient treated with antithyroid drugs. CDR3 in DNA: TGTGCCACCAGCAGATCTAGGCGGCCCCAGCATTTT. This codes for CATSRSRRPQHF. Combining the CDR3 with reference TRBV15 and TRBJ1-5 gives the whole variable domain DAMVIQNPRYQVTQFGKPVTLSCSQTLNHNVMYWYQQKSSQAPKLLFHYYDKDFNNEADTPDNFQSRRPNTSFCFLDIRSPGLGDTAMYLCATSRSRRPQHFGDGTRLSIL.